The clone carrying this T cell receptor beta chain was counted a few times. This sample stems from a study of blood T cell repertoires in COVID-19. Germline loops: CDR1 SGHVS, CDR2 FNYEAQ. Trimming removed 2 bases at V and 7 bases at J, with 24 bases between. The CDR3 is 18 residues long. Sequencing used immunoSEQ multiplex PCR; TCRdb keeps in-frame clones, though not all of them. The sample consists of 65,000 to 75,000 clones, 80% of them appearing once. This receptor was obtained from a human donor in a cohort sampled during active COVID-19. The specimen sequenced was peripheral blood. This chain links TRBV7-6 with TRBJ2-1, with a weak D call TRBD2 (7 bases). CDR3 amino acids: CASSLFPKGGGPENEQFF. The CDR3 DNA is TGTGCCAGCAGCTTATTCCCAAAAGGGGGGGGGCCTGAGAATGAGCAGTTCTTC.